Following are 30 T cell receptor beta chains from one sample sequenced in a study of T-cell memory formation after mild COVID-19. TCRdb processed the 5' RACE reads anew with MiXCR; each CDR3 protein has one entry. Among about 13,000 distinct CDR3 sequences listed, around 15% were seen once. What was sequenced was PBMCs or a T cell subset sorted from them (not recorded which). These receptors came from a man between 18 and 35 years old who had mild COVID-19 (a few samples of this study predate the infection). Cell type and time point are not known.

The sample holds many counts of this clonotype. J is TRBJ2-1 and V is TRBV6-5; D gene unclear. V was trimmed by 5 bases and J by 0 bases, leaving 11 bases between them. The CDR3 consists of 15 residues. The germline V gene encodes CDR1 MNHEY and CDR2 SVGAGI. The CDR3 region has the DNA TGTGCCAGCAGTCGGACCGTAAACTCCTACAATGAGCAGTTCTTC. Encoded protein: CASSRTVNSYNEQFF.

The chain combines TRBV6-4 with TRBJ2-2; no reliable D call. The CDR3 is 13 residues long. The V end lost 2 bases, the J end lost 3 bases, and 4 bases lay between the germline ends. Germline loops: CDR1 MRHNA, CDR2 SNTAGT. CDR3 nucleotides: TGTGCCAGCAGTGACAGGGACACCGGGGAGCTGTTTTTT. Translated, it gives CASSDRDTGELFF.

The V and J genes are TRBV4-2 and TRBJ2-1; D possibly matches TRBD1 or TRBD2 (5 bases each). Germline CDR1 reads LGHNA; CDR2 reads YNFKEQ. V dropped 4 bases and J dropped 2 bases, with 9 bases sitting between them. There are 14 residues in the CDR3. The CDR3 sequence: CASSLEGPYNEQFF. In nucleotides, the CDR3 is TGTGCCAGCAGCCTAGAGGGACCCTACAATGAGCAGTTCTTC.

Many counts were recorded for this clonotype. J is TRBJ2-3 and V is TRBV5-1; 7 bases are a match to TRBD1. The V segment lost 6 bases and the J segment 5 bases; nucleotides outside the gene matches: 6. The length of the CDR3 is 13 residues. Germline V gene lookup returns CDR1 SGHRS and CDR2 YFSETQ. In DNA form, the CDR3 reads TGCGCCAGCACAAGACAGGGCGAAGATACGCAGTATTTT. Protein: CASTRQGEDTQYF.

This clonotype was seen only once. The rearrangement uses TRBV3-1 and TRBJ2-7; D is undetermined. Looked up from germline, CDR1 is LGHDT and CDR2 is YNNKEL (reference sequence). Trimming took 4 bases from V and 0 from J, leaving 16 bases between them. The CDR3 runs to 16 residues. The CDR3 loop reads CASSPPGRRTSYEQYF. The CDR3 region has the DNA TGTGCCAGCAGCCCTCCAGGAAGGCGAACCTCCTACGAGCAGTACTTC.

This clonotype was observed many times. This chain links TRBV9 with TRBJ2-1; unclear D gene. The germline V gene has CDR1 SGDLS and CDR2 YYNGEE. The CDR3 sequence is 14 residues long. V lost 0 bases, J lost 8 bases, and 12 bases lay in between. CDR3 region: CASSVAGDRDEQFF. In DNA, the CDR3 is TGTGCCAGCAGCGTAGCCGGCGACCGGGATGAGCAGTTCTTC.

This clonotype was seen a handful of times. J is TRBJ2-7 and V is TRBV12-5; D might be TRBD1 or TRBD2, each matching 5 bases. Trimming cost V 3 bases and J 5 bases, with 17 bases left between them. The CDR3 extends over 15 amino acids. Germline CDR1 is LGHNT and CDR2 is FRNRAP. CDR3 nucleotides: TGTGCTAGTGGTTTCGGGACCAACTGGCCCAACGAGCAGTACTTC. This encodes CASGFGTNWPNEQYF.

V usage is TRBV7-3 and J usage is TRBJ2-3; 9 nucleotides line up with TRBD2. Germline trimming cut 3 bases from V and 4 bases from J; bases unmatched to any gene: 5. CDR1 and CDR2 from the germline V gene are SGHTA and FQGTGA. The CDR3 spans 15 residues. The CDR3 DNA follows: TGTGCCAGCAGCTTCGCGGGGGGGCCCGCAGATACGCAGTATTTT. Translation: CASSFAGGPADTQYF.

V is TRBV7-6 and J is TRBJ2-3; D uncertain. The CDR3 has 12 residues. V lost 4 bases and J lost 3, with 5 bases in between. Germline V gene lookup returns CDR1 SGHVS and CDR2 FNYEAQ. CDR3 loop: CASSSNTDTQYF. The CDR3 bases are TGTGCCAGCAGCTCAAATACAGATACGCAGTATTTT.

This clonotype was picked up many times. The V gene is TRBV12-3 or TRBV12-4, the J gene TRBJ1-4, with D unclear. Trimming took off 5 bases at V and 4 bases at J, with 11 bases between the two ends. The CDR3 sequence is 14 residues long. Here the CDR3 reads CASSPLGLNEKLFF. CDR3 DNA: TGTGCCAGCAGTCCTCTCGGGCTTAATGAAAAACTGTTTTTT.

Only a few counts were recorded for this clonotype. V gene TRBV5-1 combines with J gene TRBJ2-7, with 8 bases matching TRBD1. The CDR3 has 13 residues. V lost 2 bases to trimming and J lost 6 bases; unmatched junction nucleotides: 4. CDR1 is SGHRS, CDR2 YFSETQ, per germline. The CDR3 nucleotides read TGCGCCAGCAGCTTTGGACAGGGCAGCGAGCAGTACTTC. Its translation is CASSFGQGSEQYF. Filled out from reference TRBV5-1 and TRBJ2-7, the complete variable domain reads KAGVTQTPRYLIKTRGQQVTLSCSPISGHRSVSWYQQTPGQGLQFLFEYFSETQRNKGNFPGRFSGRQFSNSRSEMNVSTLELGDSALYLCASSFGQGSEQYFGPGTRLTVT.

In its sample, this clonotype was seen many times. The chain combines TRBV27 with TRBJ1-2; tentatively, D is TRBD1 (6 bases). V was shortened by 3 bases and J by 3 bases, with 11 bases between the two germline ends. Per germline, CDR1 MNHEY and CDR2 SMNVEV (reference sequence). The CDR3 has 14 amino acids. The CDR3 DNA follows: TGTGCCAGCAGTTTCACGAACAGGGACTATGGCTACACCTTC. This gives the protein CASSFTNRDYGYTF.

In this sample, this clonotype turned up many times. This rearrangement joins TRBV7-9 to TRBJ1-1; 7 positions match TRBD1. The CDR3 runs to 16 residues. V was pared by 2 bases and J by 1 base, with 7 bases of the junction left unmatched. Looked up from germline, CDR1 is SEHNR and CDR2 is FQNEAQ (reference sequence). The chain's CDR3 is CASSLPSGTANTEAFF. Here the CDR3 DNA reads TGTGCCAGCAGCTTACCCTCCGGGACAGCGAACACTGAAGCTTTCTTT.

Many counts were recorded for this clonotype. The chain is built from TRBV7-9 and TRBJ1-1; tentative D call: TRBD1 (5 bases). Germline V gene lookup returns CDR1 SEHNR and CDR2 FQNEAQ (reference sequence). The CDR3 is made up of 15 amino acids. Trimming took off 5 bases at V and 3 bases at J, with 16 bases between the two ends. The CDR3 sequence is CASSTEGTLHTEAFF. CDR3 DNA sequence: TGTGCCAGCAGCACCGAGGGGACTCTGCACACTGAAGCTTTCTTT.

The chain uses TRBV5-5 and TRBJ1-2; D is uncertain. CDR1 and CDR2 from the germline V gene are SGHKS and YYEKEE (reference sequence). V gave up 5 bases and J gave up 3 bases, with 20 bases separating them. The CDR3 has 16 amino acids. In DNA, the CDR3 is TGTGCCAGCAGTCCGATGGGTCGAAGTAACTACTATGGCTACACCTTC. This gives the protein CASSPMGRSNYYGYTF.

This chain links TRBV20-1 with TRBJ2-1; 8 bases map to TRBD2. The trim removed 6 bases at V and 2 bases at J, leaving 6 bases unmatched. The CDR3 spans 14 residues. CDR1 is DFQATT and CDR2 is SNEGSKA in the germline V gene (reference sequence). The CDR3 reads CSARGGPAYNEQFF. CDR3 in DNA: TGCAGTGCGCGCGGGGGGCCCGCCTACAATGAGCAGTTCTTC.

This clonotype was seen repeatedly, ten times or more. The chain is built from TRBV20-1 and TRBJ1-2; unclear D gene. Germline V CDR1 and CDR2: DFQATT, SNEGSKA (reference sequence). The CDR3 sequence is 13 residues long. Deletions cut 6 bases from V and 6 bases from J, with 17 bases between. DNA for the CDR3: TGCAGTGCCCCCTCGGTCCCCCTCAATGGCTACACCTTC. Amino acid sequence: CSAPSVPLNGYTF.

The genes are TRBV6-5 and TRBJ2-7, with D possibly matching TRBD2 (5 bases). The CDR3 is 12 residues long. The germline V and J ends were trimmed by 6 bases and 7 bases, with 13 bases remaining between them. From germline, CDR1 is MNHEY and CDR2 SVGAGI. The CDR3 spells CASSPGGSEQYF. CDR3 bases: TGTGCCAGCAGCCCCGGCGGGTCTGAGCAGTACTTC.

This clonotype was detected many times. The V and J genes are TRBV2 and TRBJ1-2; the D is unclear. The germline CDR1 and CDR2 sequences are SNHLY and FYNNEI. V lost 6 bases and J 2 bases, leaving 16 bases between the germline ends. The CDR3 is 15 residues long. The CDR3 sequence is CASRDPRITNYGYTF. CDR3 nucleotides: TGTGCCAGCAGGGACCCTAGAATTACAAACTATGGCTACACCTTC. The whole variable domain, filled in from reference TRBV2 and TRBJ1-2, reads EPEVTQTPSHQVTQMGQEVILRCVPISNHLYFYWYRQILGQKVEFLVSFYNNEISEKSEIFDDQFSVERPDGSNFTLKIRSTKLEDSAMYFCASRDPRITNYGYTFGSGTRLTVV.

V is TRBV4-3 and J is TRBJ1-1; D may be TRBD1 (6 bases). The germline gives CDR1 LGHNA, CDR2 YSLEER. The V gene lost 0 bases and the J gene lost 7 bases, with 15 bases spanning the gap. This CDR3 region has 15 residues. CDR3 nucleotide sequence: TGCGCCAGCAGCCAAGATAGGGGGGACCGACGTGAAGCTTTCTTT. Its protein is CASSQDRGDRREAFF.

This clonotype was detected ten times or more. CDR3 in amino acids: CASSFRLAGGTDTQYF. CDR3 sequence (DNA): TGTGCCAGCAGCTTTAGACTAGCGGGGGGCACAGATACGCAGTATTTT. The chain joins TRBV11-2 to TRBJ2-3; 12 bases are shared with TRBD2. This CDR3 has 16 residues. V dropped 3 bases and J dropped 1; count of bases not matched to a gene: 2. Per germline, CDR1 SGHAT and CDR2 FQNNGV.

This clonotype appeared a few times. CDR3 bases: TGCAGTGCCCCGACAGCGAGCACCGGGGAGCTGTTTTTT. It encodes CSAPTASTGELFF. This chain joins TRBV20-1 and TRBJ2-2, with a tentative D call TRBD1 (5 bases). Trimming pared 6 bases from V and 4 bases from J, leaving 12 bases between. Germline-derived CDR1 and CDR2 are DFQATT and SNEGSKA (reference sequence). This CDR3 spans 13 amino acids.

The table lists this clonotype with many counts. Here the CDR3 reads CSARDVRSGTGSNIQYF. The DNA of the CDR3 is TGCAGTGCTAGAGATGTCCGGTCCGGGACAGGGTCAAACATTCAGTACTTC. The chain has TRBV20-1 and TRBJ2-4; 9 positions agree with TRBD1. This CDR3 region has 17 residues. Germline values: CDR1 DFQATT, CDR2 SNEGSKA (reference sequence). With V trimmed by 0 bases and J by 6 bases, 12 bases remained unmatched.

This clonotype was seen just once. The rearrangement uses TRBV6-2 or TRBV6-3 and TRBJ2-7; 8 bases are shared with TRBD2. CDR1 and CDR2 from the germline V gene are MNHEY and SVGEGT. J lost 3 bases, V lost 5 bases, and 9 bases had no gene match. The CDR3 has 15 residues. CDR3 sequence (DNA): TGTGCCAGCAGTACCCCAGCGGGAGCCCGCTACGAGCAGTACTTC. It codes for CASSTPAGARYEQYF.

Ten or more counts support this clonotype. This chain links TRBV20-1 with TRBJ1-1; 9 bases align to TRBD1. The CDR3 length is 14 residues. Losses at the gene ends were 5 bases for V and 5 bases for J; bases not matched to a gene: 9. From germline, CDR1 is DFQATT and CDR2 SNEGSKA (reference sequence). CDR3 nucleotides: TGCAGTGCTCTCCGGGACAGGGCAGGAACTGAAGCTTTCTTT. The encoded protein is CSALRDRAGTEAFF.

The CDR3 is CSAWTSRGSYEQYF. Written as DNA, the CDR3 is TGCAGTGCTTGGACTAGCCGGGGGTCCTACGAGCAGTACTTC. The chain combines TRBV20-1 with TRBJ2-7; 8 nucleotides match TRBD2. With V trimmed by 5 bases and J by 1 base, 7 bases remained unmatched. Germline V gene lookup returns CDR1 DFQATT and CDR2 SNEGSKA (reference sequence). The CDR3 covers 14 residues.

The J gene is TRBJ1-1, the V gene TRBV30, with a tentative D call TRBD1 (6 bases). Germline CDR1 GTSNPN, CDR2 SVGIG (reference sequence). This CDR3 spans 14 amino acids. The V gene lost 2 bases and the J gene lost 4 bases, with 14 bases spanning the gap. This chain's CDR3 is CAWSTGGSGTEAFF. CDR3 nucleotide sequence: TGTGCCTGGAGTACGGGGGGCAGCGGCACTGAAGCTTTCTTT.

This clonotype was found many times. The rearrangement uses TRBV10-2 and TRBJ1-5; no clear D gene. V lost 3 bases to trimming and J lost 3 bases, with 15 bases between them. Germline V gives CDR1 WSHSY, CDR2 SAAADI. This CDR3 is built from 16 residues. CDR3 sequence: CASSESGRSFNQPQHF. The CDR3 nucleotides are TGCGCCAGCAGTGAATCCGGCAGGTCCTTCAATCAGCCCCAGCATTTT.

This clonotype appeared a few times. The chain recombines TRBV4-3 with TRBJ2-2; D is uncertain. Trimming shortened V by 2 bases and J by 0 bases, and 4 bases separated the two germline ends. Germline loops: CDR1 LGHNA, CDR2 YSLEER. This CDR3 spans 14 amino acids. The CDR3 reads CASSQSPNTGELFF. The CDR3, as DNA: TGCGCCAGCAGCCAATCCCCGAACACCGGGGAGCTGTTTTTT.

The chain's CDR3 is CASSLTEKLIGDTQYF. The DNA of the CDR3 is TGCGCCAGCAGCCTTACAGAAAAACTTATCGGAGATACGCAGTATTTT. V usage is TRBV5-1 and J usage is TRBJ2-3; D is unresolved. Trimming stripped 4 bases from V and 5 bases from J, with 20 bases between. CDR3 size: 16 residues. Germline V CDR1 and CDR2: SGHRS, YFSETQ.